This T cell receptor beta chain was identified during a study of shared clonotypes between healthy human individuals. Template for every sorted-subset replicate PCR totaled roughly 200 ng DNA, about 30,000 T cell genomes. The protocol was immunoSEQ multiplex PCR, while the TCRdb copy is restricted to in-frame clones and leaves out a portion. The sample has nearly 1 million clones; approximately 80% are singletons. The CDR3 loop spans 13 amino acids. The V end was cut by 6 bases, the J end by 6 bases, with 9 bases between. CDR1 and CDR2 from the germline V gene are WSHSY and SAAADI. The receptor comes from a young man in good health. The chain has TRBV10-2 and TRBJ1-6; D gene uncertain. Sequencing was done on a sample of memory CD4+ T cells sorted from blood. Subset indicated: CD45RA-negative fraction. The CDR3 DNA is TGCGCCAGCAGAGACGGTATTAATTCACCCCTCCACTTT. Amino acid sequence: CASRDGINSPLHF.